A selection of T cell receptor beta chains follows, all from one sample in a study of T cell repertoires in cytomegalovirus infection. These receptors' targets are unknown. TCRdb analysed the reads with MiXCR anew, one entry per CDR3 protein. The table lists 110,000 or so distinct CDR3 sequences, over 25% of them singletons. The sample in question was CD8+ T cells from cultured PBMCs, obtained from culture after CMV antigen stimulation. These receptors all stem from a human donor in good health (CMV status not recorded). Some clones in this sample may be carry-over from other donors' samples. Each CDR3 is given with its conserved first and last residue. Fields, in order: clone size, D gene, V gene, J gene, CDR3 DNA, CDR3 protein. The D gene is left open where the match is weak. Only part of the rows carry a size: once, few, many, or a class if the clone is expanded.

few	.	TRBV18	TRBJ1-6	TGTGCCAGCTCACCACTGAGCCCATCCTATAATTCACCCCTCCACTTT	CASSPLSPSYNSPLHF
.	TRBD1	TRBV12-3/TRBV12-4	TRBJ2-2	TGTGCCAGCAGCCGAGACAGGGGACCACCAAACACCGGGGAGCTGTTTTTT	CASSRDRGPPNTGELFF
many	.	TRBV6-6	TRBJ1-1	TGTGCCAGCAGTTACTCTCTTGGGGTGACGGACACTGAAGCTTTCTTT	CASSYSLGVTDTEAFF
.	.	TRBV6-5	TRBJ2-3	TGTGCCAGCAGACCCCAGGGGCGCACAGATACGCAGTATTTT	CASRPQGRTDTQYF
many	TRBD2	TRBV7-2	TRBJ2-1	TGTGCCAGCAGCGACAACAGCGGGGGGCTGGTTGAGCAGTTCTTC	CASSDNSGGLVEQFF
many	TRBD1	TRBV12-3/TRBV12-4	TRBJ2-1	TGTGCCAGCAGCCCCGGGACAGGGGGCTATGAGCAGTTCTTC	CASSPGTGGYEQFF
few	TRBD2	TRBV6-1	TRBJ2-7	TGTGCCAGCAGGACCTCTCCGGGAGGGTTCATCTACGAGCAGTACTTC	CASRTSPGGFIYEQYF
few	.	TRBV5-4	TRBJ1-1	TGTGCCAGCAGCGCCTGGACCGGTCGACCTTTCTTT	CASSAWTGRPFF
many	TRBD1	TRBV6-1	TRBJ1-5	TGTGCCAGCAGTGAAGAGGAAGGGACAGGGAATCAGCCCCAGCATTTT	CASSEEEGTGNQPQHF
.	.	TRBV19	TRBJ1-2	TGTGCCAGTAGTACCCCAGTGGGGGCTAACTATGGCTACACCTTC	CASSTPVGANYGYTF
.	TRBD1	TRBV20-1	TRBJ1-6	TGCAGTGCTAGAGTTGGGGGAGGGGGCGGTTTGAGGAATTCACCCCTCCACTTT	CSARVGGGGGLRNSPLHF
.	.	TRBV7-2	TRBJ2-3	TGTGCCAGCAGCTTAGGGGGGACCAGCAGGAGCACAGATACGCAGTATTTT	CASSLGGTSRSTDTQYF
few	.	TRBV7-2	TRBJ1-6	TGTGCCAGCAGTATTACAGGGTGGTCGTCCTTACCCCTCCACTTT	CASSITGWSSLPLHF
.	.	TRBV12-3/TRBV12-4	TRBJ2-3	TGTGCCAGCAGCTTTAGGGGGGGGCCTTATGGCACAGATACGCAGTATTTT	CASSFRGGPYGTDTQYF
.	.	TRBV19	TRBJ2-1	TGTGCCAGTAACTCACTTTACAATGAGCAGTTCTTC	CASNSLYNEQFF
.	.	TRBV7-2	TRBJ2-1	TGTGCCAGCAGCTTCTACAGGTACAATGAGCAGTTCTTC	CASSFYRYNEQFF
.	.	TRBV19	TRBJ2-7	TGTGCCAGTAGTATATCGACAGGAACCTACGAGCAGTACTTC	CASSISTGTYEQYF
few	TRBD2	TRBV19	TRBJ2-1	TGTGCCAGTAGTAGGGGACTAGCTGTCTACAATGAGCAGTTCTTC	CASSRGLAVYNEQFF
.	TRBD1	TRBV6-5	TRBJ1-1	TGTGCCAGCAGTTACGGGCAGGGGGCAAGGCCTGAAGCTTTCTTT	CASSYGQGARPEAFF
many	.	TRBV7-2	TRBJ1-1	TGTGCCAGCAGCCTTCGACAGGTGGAAGCTTTCTTT	CASSLRQVEAFF
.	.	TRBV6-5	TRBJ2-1	TGTGCCAGCAGTTTTCGGACAGACAATGAGCAGTTCTTC	CASSFRTDNEQFF
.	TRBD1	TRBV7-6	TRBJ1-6	TGTGCCAGCAGCTTATTCGGGACAGGGGATTCACCCCTCCACTTT	CASSLFGTGDSPLHF
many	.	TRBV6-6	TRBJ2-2	TGTGCCAGCAGTTACTTTCGCGACACCGGGGAGCTGTTTTTT	CASSYFRDTGELFF
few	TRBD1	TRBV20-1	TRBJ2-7	TGCAGTGCCAGTTGGACAGGGCTTGGGGGCGAGCAGTACTTC	CSASWTGLGGEQYF
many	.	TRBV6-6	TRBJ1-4	TGTGCCAGCAGTTACTCGGGGCCCTCGGGTGAAAAACTGTTTTTT	CASSYSGPSGEKLFF
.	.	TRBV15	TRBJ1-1	TGTGCCACCAGCAGAGATCGGGTCGTCGGCACTGAAGCTTTCTTT	CATSRDRVVGTEAFF
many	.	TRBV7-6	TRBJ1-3	TGTGCCAGCAGCCCCGCCCTTTTCGAGTCTGGAAACACCATATATTTT	CASSPALFESGNTIYF
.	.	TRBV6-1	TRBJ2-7	TGTGCCAGCAGTGGTGTTCAGTCCTACGAGCAGTACTTC	CASSGVQSYEQYF
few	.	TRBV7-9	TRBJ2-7	TGTGCCAGCAGCTCGACGGCGGGTTACGAGCAGTACTTC	CASSSTAGYEQYF
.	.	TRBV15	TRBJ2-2	TGTGCCACCAGCAGAACTCGACAGTCAACCGGGGAGCTGTTTTTT	CATSRTRQSTGELFF
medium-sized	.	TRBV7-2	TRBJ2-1	TGTGCCAGCAGCTTAGGCACCCAAACCTACAATGAGCAGTTCTTC	CASSLGTQTYNEQFF
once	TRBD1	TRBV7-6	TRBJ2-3	TGTGCCAGCTTTGGACAGGGAATACATACGCAGTATTTT	CASFGQGIHTQYF
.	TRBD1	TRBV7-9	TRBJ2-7	TGTGCCAGCAGCTTTATTGGGACAGGGTCGTCCGAGCAGTACTTC	CASSFIGTGSSEQYF
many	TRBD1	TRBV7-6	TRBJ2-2	TGTGCCAGCAGCTCGGGACAGGGGACCGGGGAGCTGTTTTTT	CASSSGQGTGELFF
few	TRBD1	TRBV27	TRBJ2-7	TGTGCCAGCAGTCCCGGGACAGGGGGACGGGAGCAGTACTTC	CASSPGTGGREQYF
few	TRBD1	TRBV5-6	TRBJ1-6	TGTGCCAGCAGCCTTGGACAGGGGGCTTCACCCCTCCACTTT	CASSLGQGASPLHF
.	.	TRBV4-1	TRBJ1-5	TGCGCCAGCAGCCAAAGGAGTGGGAGGGACAATCAGCCCCAGCATTTT	CASSQRSGRDNQPQHF
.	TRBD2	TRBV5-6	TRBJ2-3	TGTGCCAGCAGCTTGGGCGCGGCGGGGGGCACAGATACGCAGTATTTT	CASSLGAAGGTDTQYF
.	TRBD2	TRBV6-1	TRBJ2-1	TGTGCCAGCAGTGACGTCGCGGGGGGCCGGTACAATGAGCAGTTCTTC	CASSDVAGGRYNEQFF
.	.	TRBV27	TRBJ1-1	TGTGCCAGCAGTTTGTTTTACGACACTGAAGCTTTCTTT	CASSLFYDTEAFF
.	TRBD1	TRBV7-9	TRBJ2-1	TGTGCCAGCAGCGGGCCCGGGACAGGTTCCTACAATGAGCAGTTCTTC	CASSGPGTGSYNEQFF